The 11 T cell receptor beta chains below all came from one sample that was sequenced in a study of T cell responses to AZD1222 COVID-19 vaccine (dated by TCRdb to about 2021). This specimen's time point label, per the study, means: about 28 days (+/-7) after the second vaccine dose. The receptor library was made with the immunoSEQ multiplex PCR assay. TCRdb took over this immuneACCESS table, retaining in-frame rearrangements with V and J assigned. Such tables are incomplete; in checked studies, under half of the missing clones stem from an unresolved V gene, and the remainder is unexplained. The sample has 100,000 to 120,000 clones on record, 94% of them singletons. The ten largest clones represent 2.9% of the sample. The input for sequencing was peripheral blood, taken 28 days after the second AZD1222 dose. The receptors derive from an adult who received the AZD1222 COVID-19 vaccine.

V usage is TRBV2 and J usage is TRBJ1-1; D is undetermined. The CDR3 loop spans 14 amino acids. The germline V and J ends were trimmed by 6 bases and 1 base, with 12 bases remaining between them. The V gene's germline CDR1 is SNHLY and CDR2 FYNNEI. Written as DNA, the CDR3 is TGTGCCAGCAGGGCGGGCGAGAAGAACACTGAAGCTTTCTTT. Protein product: CASRAGEKNTEAFF.

This chain uses TRBV11-1 with TRBJ2-5; 7 bases align to TRBD1. CDR1 and CDR2 (germline): SGHAT, FQDESV (reference sequence). Trimming at V came to 5 bases and at J to 1 base, leaving 4 bases not matched to a gene. This CDR3 region has 14 residues. The CDR3 DNA reads TGTGCCAGCAGCCAGGGACAGATCCAAGAGACCCAGTACTTC. It codes for CASSQGQIQETQYF.

This clone came up once. The chain combines TRBV7-6 with TRBJ2-1; 9 bases are shared with TRBD2. The trim removed 3 bases at V and 2 bases at J, leaving 5 bases unmatched. Germline assignment: CDR1 SGHVS and CDR2 FNYEAQ. The CDR3 sequence is 16 residues long. The CDR3 DNA follows: TGTGCCAGCAGCTTCGATAGCGGGGGCACCTACAATGAGCAGTTCTTC. Its protein is CASSFDSGGTYNEQFF. The complete variable domain, with remaining parts taken from reference TRBV7-6 and TRBJ2-1, reads GAGVSQSPRYKVTKRGQDVALRCDPISGHVSLYWYRQALGQGPEFLTYFNYEAQQDKSGLPNDRFSAERPEGSISTLTIQRTEQRDSAMYRCASSFDSGGTYNEQFFGPGTRLTVL.

The chain carries TRBV25-1 and TRBJ1-1, with a possible D match to TRBD1 (5 bases). V dropped 10 bases and J dropped 0 bases, with 12 bases sitting between them. Germline lookup yields CDR1 MGHDK and CDR2 SYGVNS. The CDR3 spans 13 residues. Here the CDR3 DNA reads TGTGCCACCTCGACAGAGATGAACACTGAAGCTTTCTTT. Protein product: CATSTEMNTEAFF.

The chain links TRBV6-1 to TRBJ2-5; TRBD1 agrees at 11 bases. With 0 bases clipped from V and 5 bases from J, the junction kept 2 bases outside the gene matches. The CDR3 extends over 15 amino acids. Germline lookup yields CDR1 MNHNS and CDR2 SASEGT. CDR3 bases: TGTGCCAGCAGTGAAGCGGACAGGGGGCGGGAGACCCAGTACTTC. Its protein product is CASSEADRGRETQYF.

This chain connects TRBV6-5 to TRBJ1-2; D ambiguous. Germline-derived CDR1 and CDR2 are MNHEY and SVGAGI. This CDR3 has 14 amino acids. V lost 0 bases to trimming and J lost 6 bases, with 11 bases between them. The CDR3 spells CASSYSGKPNGYTF. For the CDR3, the DNA is TGTGCCAGCAGTTACTCGGGGAAGCCTAATGGCTACACCTTC.

This chain links TRBV5-1 with TRBJ1-1, with 11 bases lining up with TRBD1. Germline loops: CDR1 SGHRS, CDR2 YFSETQ. Unmatched junction bases numbered 1, after V lost 2 bases and J lost 4 bases. The CDR3 runs 14 residues. The CDR3 here is CASSFGTGGTEAFF. The DNA for the CDR3 is TGCGCCAGCAGCTTCGGGACAGGGGGCACTGAAGCTTTCTTT.

The V and J genes are TRBV5-1 and TRBJ1-1; D remains ambiguous. This CDR3 region has 13 residues. Trimming stripped 3 bases from V and 9 bases from J, with 15 bases between. Germline V gene lookup returns CDR1 SGHRS and CDR2 YFSETQ. CDR3 sequence: CASSSREEKKAFF. The CDR3 region has the DNA TGCGCCAGCAGCTCACGCGAAGAAAAAAAAGCTTTCTTT. The entire variable domain, with the rest obtained from reference TRBV5-1 and TRBJ1-1, is as follows: KAGVTQTPRYLIKTRGQQVTLSCSPISGHRSVSWYQQTPGQGLQFLFEYFSETQRNKGNFPGRFSGRQFSNSRSEMNVSTLELGDSALYLCASSSREEKKAFFGQGTRLTVV.

The chain recombines TRBV5-1 with TRBJ1-2, with D perhaps matching TRBD1 (6 bases). Germline values: CDR1 SGHRS, CDR2 YFSETQ. The CDR3 runs to 16 residues. Deletions cut 6 bases from V and 4 bases from J, with 22 bases between. The CDR3 coding sequence is TGCGCCAGCAATCCCGTGGGGGGCCAATCAACCTATGGCTACACCTTC. Its protein is CASNPVGGQSTYGYTF. The full variable domain, completed using reference TRBV5-1 and TRBJ1-2, is KAGVTQTPRYLIKTRGQQVTLSCSPISGHRSVSWYQQTPGQGLQFLFEYFSETQRNKGNFPGRFSGRQFSNSRSEMNVSTLELGDSALYLCASNPVGGQSTYGYTFGSGTRLTVV.

J is TRBJ2-7 and V is TRBV5-1; 12 positions agree with TRBD2. Germline values: CDR1 SGHRS, CDR2 YFSETQ. The CDR3 has 16 amino acids. J lost 4 bases, V lost 0 bases, and 5 bases had no gene match. The CDR3 here is CASSLASGGVVYEQYF. CDR3 nucleotide sequence: TGCGCCAGCAGCTTGGCTAGCGGGGGGGTAGTTTACGAGCAGTACTTC.

This rearrangement joins TRBV5-1 to TRBJ1-6; D remains unclear. From germline, CDR1 is SGHRS and CDR2 YFSETQ. V lost 4 bases and J 0 bases, leaving 17 bases between the germline ends. This CDR3 is 18 amino acids long. In DNA, the CDR3 is TGCGCCAGCAGCATTTTTCATCGCAGGAGCTCCTATAATTCACCCCTCCACTTT. Encoded protein: CASSIFHRRSSYNSPLHF.